The 3 T cell receptor beta chains below come from one sample, sequenced in a study of OX40 agonist ivuxolimab in advanced cancers. Measured with immunoSEQ multiplex PCR; TCRdb has only the in-frame clones, and not every one. The table shows approximately 130,000 clones, with 90% occurring only once. This material consisted of CD4+ or CD8+ T cells sorted from blood, taken in a trial of the OX40 agonist ivuxolimab. All receptors derive from an adult with an advanced solid tumor such as melanoma, head and neck, liver or kidney cancer.

The chain employs TRBV27 and TRBJ1-1; D unclear. CDR3 size: 13 residues. V was trimmed by 1 base and J by 1 base, leaving 4 bases between them. Germline CDR1 reads MNHEY; CDR2 reads SMNVEV (reference sequence). The CDR3 region is CASSLFRNTEAFF. The CDR3 bases are TGTGCCAGCAGTTTATTCAGGAACACTGAAGCTTTCTTT.

CDR3 protein: CASSFGGEKLFF. As DNA, the CDR3 is TGTGCCAGCAGCTTTGGAGGGGAAAAACTGTTTTTT. The chain carries TRBV5-5 and TRBJ1-4; D not resolved. The CDR3 has 12 amino acids. Germline assignment: CDR1 SGHKS and CDR2 YYEKEE (reference sequence). V shed 2 bases and J shed 8 bases, with 7 bases lying between them.

The chain uses TRBV27 and TRBJ2-3; D is unclear. The CDR3 loop spans 13 amino acids. Per germline, CDR1 MNHEY and CDR2 SMNVEV (reference sequence). V lost 5 bases and J lost 4, with 10 bases in between. The CDR3 reads CASSPMPPDTQYF. The CDR3 nucleotides read TGTGCCAGCAGTCCCATGCCCCCAGATACGCAGTATTTT.